This TCR beta chain was recovered during a study of blood T cell repertoires in COVID-19. In the study overall: Researchers got acute and convalescent COVID-19 samples from the United States, Italy and Spain. PBMCs, B-cell-depleted T cells, or T cells provided the cDNA or gDNA that made up the material.

The CDR3 has 11 amino acids. V lost 8 bases to trimming and J lost 10 bases; unmatched junction nucleotides: 7. Per germline, CDR1 MNHEY and CDR2 SMNVEV (reference sequence). Method: immunoSEQ multiplex PCR; TCRdb's copy keeps in-frame clones and lacks some. The sample includes some 69,000 clones, around 91% of them seen just once. The clonotype was recovered from a man aged 45-65 years with COVID-19, enrolled during active disease. The material sequenced was peripheral blood. The chain uses TRBV27 and TRBJ1-1, with 7 positions matching TRBD1. CDR3 loop: CASRQGWLAFF. The CDR3 region has the DNA TGTGCCAGCCGACAGGGATGGTTAGCTTTCTTT.